These 30 T cell receptor beta chains came from one sample sequenced in a study of T-cell memory formation after mild COVID-19. TCRdb reprocessed the 5' RACE reads via MiXCR and lists one record per CDR3 protein. The table shows a few hundred thousand distinct CDR3 sequences, with 14% occurring only once. Source material: PBMCs or a T cell subset sorted from them (not recorded which). All receptors derive from a young man who had mild COVID-19 (a few samples of this study predate the infection). Cell type and time point are not known.

This clonotype was found many times. The chain uses TRBV5-1 and TRBJ2-3; perhaps TRBD1 as D (5 bases). V gave up 5 bases and J gave up 0 bases, with 13 bases separating them. CDR1 is SGHRS, CDR2 YFSETQ, per germline. CDR3 length equals 15 residues. CDR3 in DNA: TGCGCCAGCAGGGCTGTGGACAAAAGCACAGATACGCAGTATTTT. This sequence encodes CASRAVDKSTDTQYF. The variable domain in full, with the rest retrieved from reference TRBV5-1 and TRBJ2-3, is KAGVTQTPRYLIKTRGQQVTLSCSPISGHRSVSWYQQTPGQGLQFLFEYFSETQRNKGNFPGRFSGRQFSNSRSEMNVSTLELGDSALYLCASRAVDKSTDTQYFGPGTRLTVL.

In its sample, this clonotype was seen a few times. This chain joins TRBV4-1 and TRBJ2-2, with 8 bases identical to TRBD1. Unmatched junction bases numbered 5, after V lost 5 bases and J lost 0 bases. CDR1 and CDR2 from the germline V gene are MGHRA and YSYEKL. This CDR3 contains 16 residues. CDR3 coding DNA: TGCGCCAGCAGCGCAGGGGGCCCCCCGAACACCGGGGAGCTGTTTTTT. This translates into CASSAGGPPNTGELFF.

As for this clonotype: One end of the junction does not line up with germline, which may come from a read error. The chain couples TRBV11-1 to TRBJ2-7; D might be TRBD1 (5 bases). In germline, CDR1 is SGHAT, CDR2 FQDESV (reference sequence). This CDR3 has 12 residues. This CDR3 is CASSLVKTRQTF. The CDR3 nucleotides are TGTGCCAGCAGCTTAGTGAAGACCCGACAGACCTTC. Complete variable domain (other parts from reference TRBV11-1 and TRBJ2-7): EAEVAQSPRYKITEKSQAVAFWCDPISGHATLYWYRQILGQGPELLVQFQDESVVDDSQLPKDRFSAERLKGVDSTLKIQPAELGDSAMYLCASSLVKTRQTFGPGTRLTVT.

The chain carries TRBV7-3 and TRBJ2-5, with D unclear. Trimming cost V 5 bases and J 2 bases, with 15 bases left between them. The CDR3 consists of 15 residues. Germline lookup yields CDR1 SGHTA and CDR2 FQGTGA. CDR3 region: CASSQTPGAQETQYF. The CDR3 region has the DNA TGTGCCAGCAGCCAAACTCCTGGCGCACAAGAGACCCAGTACTTC.

This clonotype was recorded a few times. V gene TRBV6-6 combines with J gene TRBJ2-1; 7 bases map to TRBD2. Germline CDR1 is MNHNY and CDR2 is SVGAGI (reference sequence). The CDR3 totals 13 residues. The ends lost 10 bases at V and 9 bases at J; junction bases unmatched: 12. The CDR3 loop is CATVGPGRGEQFF. The CDR3 nucleotides are TGTGCCACAGTGGGTCCAGGGAGGGGTGAGCAGTTCTTC.

This clonotype was observed a few times. The V call is TRBV24-1, the J call TRBJ2-3; D is uncertain. The CDR3 totals 13 residues. Germline V gene sequence: CDR1 KGHDR, CDR2 SFDVKD. V lost 5 bases to trimming and J lost 11 bases, with 16 bases between them. CDR3 bases: TGTGCCACCAGTGGTCGCCACGCATCAGGGCAGTATTTT. Residues: CATSGRHASGQYF.

The CDR3 protein is CASSLAQGTDNSPLHF. CDR3 DNA sequence: TGTGCCAGCAGCTTAGCGCAGGGGACTGATAATTCACCCCTCCACTTT. The chain couples TRBV7-2 to TRBJ1-6; possibly TRBD1 for D (6 bases). The V end lost 0 bases, the J end lost 5 bases, and 11 bases lay between the germline ends. CDR3 length: 16 residues. Germline loops: CDR1 SGHTA, CDR2 FQGNSA.

This clonotype was observed a few times. The genes are TRBV7-2 and TRBJ1-2, with 7 positions matching TRBD1. The length of the CDR3 is 14 residues. Germline CDR1 is SGHTA and CDR2 is FQGNSA. After removal of 1 base from V and 7 bases from J, the junction contained 6 bases not matched to a gene. The CDR3 protein is CASSLEQGLGGYTF. CDR3 coding DNA: TGTGCCAGCAGCTTAGAACAGGGGCTTGGTGGCTACACCTTC.

V gene TRBV6-5 combines with J gene TRBJ1-5; weak D call: TRBD1 (6 bases). V lost 5 bases to trimming and J lost 5 bases, with 13 bases between them. The length of the CDR3 is 14 residues. The germline CDR1 and CDR2 sequences are MNHEY and SVGAGI. The CDR3 DNA sequence: TGTGCCAGCAGTCCGCAACAGGGCTATCAGCCCCAGCATTTT. Encoded protein: CASSPQQGYQPQHF.

The V call is TRBV5-6, the J call TRBJ1-5; TRBD1 matches at 10 bases. CDR1 and CDR2 from the germline V gene are SGHDT and YYEEEE. V lost 2 bases to trimming and J lost 6 bases; unmatched junction nucleotides: 11. The CDR3 has 17 residues. This chain's CDR3 is CASSFGQGGWGLQPQHF. As DNA, the CDR3 is TGTGCCAGCAGCTTTGGACAGGGGGGTTGGGGACTTCAGCCCCAGCATTTT. The whole variable domain, remainder taken from reference TRBV5-6 and TRBJ1-5, is DAGVTQSPTHLIKTRGQQVTLRCSPKSGHDTVSWYQQALGQGPQFIFQYYEEEERQRGNFPDRFSGHQFPNYSSELNVNALLLGDSALYLCASSFGQGGWGLQPQHFGDGTRLSIL.

The J gene is TRBJ1-2, the V gene TRBV14; the match to TRBD1 covers 9 bases. CDR3 length: 13 amino acids. J lost 6 bases, V lost 4 bases, and 3 bases had no gene match. Germline V gene data show CDR1 as SGHDN and CDR2 as FVKESK. For the CDR3, the DNA is TGTGCCAGCAGCCCCCGGACAGGGGATGGCTACACCTTC. Translation gives CASSPRTGDGYTF.

This clonotype was detected only a few times. The rearrangement links TRBV5-5 to TRBJ2-1, with TRBD2 identical over 9 bases. CDR3 length equals 15 residues. CDR1 SGHKS and CDR2 YYEKEE come from the germline V gene (reference sequence). V dropped 4 bases and J dropped 9; count of bases not matched to a gene: 11. CDR3 sequence (DNA): TGTGCCAGCAGCCCTAGACTGGCGGGGGGGCTTGAGCAGTTCTTC. Protein product: CASSPRLAGGLEQFF.

J is TRBJ2-3 and V is TRBV29-1; a weak D match, TRBD1 (6 bases). Between the trimmed V and J ends, which lost 3 bases and 6 bases, there was a span of 19 bases. The germline V gene encodes CDR1 SQVTM and CDR2 ANQGSEA. This CDR3 spans 15 amino acids. This chain's CDR3 is CSVEGPGAPQDTQYF. The DNA for the CDR3 is TGCAGCGTTGAGGGGCCAGGGGCCCCCCAGGATACGCAGTATTTT.

This clonotype was counted at least ten times. This sequence joins TRBV20-1 and TRBJ2-7, with D uncertain. The CDR3 has 14 residues. Trimming removed 0 bases at V and 0 bases at J, with 9 bases between. Germline CDR1 DFQATT, CDR2 SNEGSKA (reference sequence). DNA for the CDR3: TGCAGTGCTAGAGATCGGATTAGCTCCTACGAGCAGTACGTC. The encoded protein is CSARDRISSYEQYV.

This chain's CDR3 is CASSPPPRGGGYNEQFF. In DNA, the CDR3 is TGTGCCAGCAGCCCCCCCCCGAGGGGAGGAGGGTACAATGAGCAGTTCTTC. This rearrangement joins TRBV7-9 to TRBJ2-1; D is perhaps TRBD2 (6 bases). CDR1 and CDR2 (germline): SEHNR, FQNEAQ (reference sequence). The CDR3 is 17 residues long. Trimming removed 5 bases from V and 4 bases from J, with 21 bases in between.

This clonotype was seen more than once but under ten times. The chain has TRBV14 and TRBJ1-2; D is unclear. The V end lost 0 bases, the J end lost 8 bases, and 7 bases lay between the germline ends. This CDR3 region has 12 residues. Looked up from germline, CDR1 is SGHDN and CDR2 is FVKESK. In DNA, the CDR3 is TGTGCCAGCAGCCAAGATCTTCGGGGCTACACCTTC. Protein product: CASSQDLRGYTF.

This clonotype showed up just a few times. V is TRBV7-9 and J is TRBJ1-5; D gene ambiguous. The CDR3 contains 16 residues. Germline V gene data show CDR1 as SEHNR and CDR2 as FQNEAQ (reference sequence). Trimming left V 3 bases short and J 4 bases short, with 16 bases between. CDR3 nucleotide sequence: TGTGCCAGCAGCTTCGCGTTGGGGTCAGATAATCAGCCCCAGCATTTT. Encoded protein: CASSFALGSDNQPQHF.

This clonotype has a handful of counts. This chain joins TRBV3-1 and TRBJ2-7; TRBD2 is a possible D gene (6 bases). This CDR3 spans 13 amino acids. V was shortened by 4 bases and J by 3 bases, with 10 bases between the two germline ends. Germline CDR1 and CDR2: LGHDT and YNNKEL (reference sequence). CDR3 region: CASSPTRNYEQYF. The DNA for the CDR3 is TGTGCCAGCAGCCCGACTAGGAACTACGAGCAGTACTTC.

The rearrangement uses TRBV6-2 or TRBV6-3 and TRBJ2-7, with D possibly matching TRBD1 (5 bases). The length of the CDR3 is 15 residues. CDR1 MNHEY and CDR2 SVGEGT come from the germline V gene. Trimming removed 2 bases from V and 1 base from J, with 12 bases in between. The CDR3 sequence is CASSYQGSISYEQYF. CDR3 coding DNA: TGTGCCAGCAGTTACCAGGGTTCGATTTCCTACGAGCAGTACTTC.

V and J are TRBV10-1 and TRBJ2-7; 7 bases line up with TRBD2. Germline loops: CDR1 WNHNN, CDR2 SYGVQD (reference sequence). Losses at the gene ends were 3 bases for V and 0 bases for J; bases not matched to a gene: 5. There are 15 residues in the CDR3. CDR3 sequence: CASSDGRNPSYEQYF. The DNA for the CDR3 is TGCGCCAGCAGTGACGGGAGGAACCCCTCCTACGAGCAGTACTTC.

The V call is TRBV11-2, the J call TRBJ1-1; 8 positions agree with TRBD1. CDR1 is SGHAT, CDR2 FQNNGV, per germline. The CDR3 has 13 amino acids. The trim removed 1 base at V and 12 bases at J, leaving 7 bases unmatched. CDR3 coding DNA: TGTGCCAGCAGCTTAGCCGGACAGGGTAGGACTTTCTTT. Its translation: CASSLAGQGRTFF.

The CDR3 loop reads CASSSGTGLWGNQPQHF. The CDR3 nucleotides read TGTGCCAGCAGCTCCGGGACAGGGCTATGGGGCAATCAGCCCCAGCATTTT. V usage is TRBV12-1 and J usage is TRBJ1-5; the table's D call, TRBD1, has no DNA check behind it. TRBV12-1 is a pseudogene. CDR3 length equals 17 residues.

V is TRBV20-1 and J is TRBJ1-6; no firm D call. CDR1 is DFQATT and CDR2 is SNEGSKA in the germline V gene (reference sequence). This CDR3 has 14 amino acids. Trimming removed 6 bases at V and 3 bases at J, with 12 bases between. Written as DNA, the CDR3 is TGCAGTGCCAAAGGAGGGAACTATAATTCACCCCTCCACTTT. It codes for CSAKGGNYNSPLHF.

The CDR3 loop reads CASSSDRGEDTQYF. CDR3 coding DNA: TGTGCCAGCAGCTCCGACAGGGGCGAAGATACGCAGTATTTT. The chain joins TRBV7-6 to TRBJ2-3, with 8 bases fitting TRBD1. After removal of 4 bases from V and 5 bases from J, the junction contained 5 bases not matched to a gene. In germline, CDR1 is SGHVS, CDR2 FNYEAQ. This CDR3 has 14 amino acids.

In nucleotides, the CDR3 is TGCGCCAGCGCTCTAGCGGGGAATTACAATGAGCAGTTCTTC. Translation gives CASALAGNYNEQFF. The chain is built from TRBV5-1 and TRBJ2-1, with 9 nucleotides matching TRBD2. The CDR3 length is 14 residues. The V gene end was trimmed by 7 bases and the J gene end by 4 bases; junction bases not matched to a gene: 6. The V gene's germline CDR1 is SGHRS and CDR2 YFSETQ. Full variable domain (missing parts from reference TRBV5-1 and TRBJ2-1): KAGVTQTPRYLIKTRGQQVTLSCSPISGHRSVSWYQQTPGQGLQFLFEYFSETQRNKGNFPGRFSGRQFSNSRSEMNVSTLELGDSALYLCASALAGNYNEQFFGPGTRLTVL.

The chain uses TRBV7-8 and TRBJ1-1; D might be TRBD1 (5 bases). V was cut by 4 bases and J by 6 bases, with 12 bases left in between. CDR3 length equals 13 residues. CDR1 SGHVS and CDR2 FQNEAQ come from the germline V gene. CDR3 amino acids: CASSSPGLAEAFF. The CDR3, as DNA: TGTGCCAGCAGCTCGCCGGGGCTGGCTGAAGCTTTCTTT.

This clonotype has ten or more counts. J is TRBJ2-7 and V is TRBV7-9; D is perhaps TRBD1 (5 bases). The CDR3 has 15 amino acids. V lost 1 base, J lost 2 bases, and 12 bases lay in between. CDR1 is SEHNR, CDR2 FQNEAQ, per germline (reference sequence). Here the CDR3 DNA reads TGTGCCAGCAGCTTAGGAACTACAGGAGCCTACGAGCAGTACTTC. The encoded protein is CASSLGTTGAYEQYF.

This clonotype was recorded only once. J is TRBJ1-3 and V is TRBV4-2; D perhaps matches TRBD1 (6 bases). Germline-derived CDR1 and CDR2 are LGHNA and YNFKEQ. Trimming removed 8 bases at V and 2 bases at J, with 10 bases between. The CDR3 is 13 amino acids. The DNA of the CDR3 is TGTGCCAGCGGCGGGGACACTGGAAACACCATATATTTT. Its translation is CASGGDTGNTIYF.

This clonotype was found many times. This sequence joins TRBV20-1 and TRBJ1-1; 9 positions agree with TRBD1. CDR3 length equals 16 residues. V trimming: 5 bases; J trimming: 4 bases; junction bases outside the gene matches: 14. The germline CDR1 and CDR2 sequences are DFQATT and SNEGSKA (reference sequence). The CDR3 region has the DNA TGCAGTGCTTCCGGTACCCCGGGACAGGGAGGCACTGAAGCTTTCTTT. Translated, it gives CSASGTPGQGGTEAFF.

Ten or more counts support this clonotype. The chain carries TRBV5-1 and TRBJ2-7; TRBD1 agrees at 7 bases. J lost 3 bases, V lost 9 bases, and 9 bases had no gene match. This CDR3 spans 13 amino acids. CDR1 and CDR2 (germline): SGHRS, YFSETQ. In DNA form, the CDR3 reads TGCGCCACGCGACAGGGATTGGGCTACGAGCAGTACTTC. Translated: CATRQGLGYEQYF.